The sequence of this T cell receptor (beta chain) was determined in a study of OX40 agonist ivuxolimab in advanced cancers. The table lists this clone with a count of one. Method: immunoSEQ multiplex PCR; TCRdb's copy keeps in-frame clones and lacks some. The sample records approximately 97,000 clones, about 86% being singletons. The V gene end was trimmed by 5 bases and the J gene end by 4 bases; junction bases not matched to a gene: 9. Germline values: CDR1 SEHNR, CDR2 FQNEAQ (reference sequence). The CDR3 covers 15 residues. This chain connects TRBV7-9 to TRBJ1-2, with 8 bases identical to TRBD1. Sequencing used CD4+ or CD8+ T cells sorted from blood, obtained in a trial of the OX40 agonist ivuxolimab. This clonotype was sampled from an adult with an advanced solid tumor such as melanoma, head and neck, liver or kidney cancer. The CDR3 protein is CASSLGQGRPYGYTF. The CDR3 DNA sequence: TGTGCCAGCAGCCTAGGACAGGGAAGACCCTATGGCTACACCTTC.